The present TCR beta chain was sequenced within a study of blood T cells in healthy people across ages. Looking at the study overall: About one barcoded beta molecule per two T cells was the capture yield of template switching. Notes on the study in general: CMV status of donors was unknown, possibly confounding expanded clonotype changes. Across the age range, TCR beta diversity per million T cells fell in a roughly linear way.

The donors, healthy Caucasians from Russia, were aged about 6 to 95. Concerning this clonotype itself: The antigen remains undetermined. An end of the junction does not agree with germline; a read error may underlie this.

With a J-beta primer mix and a sample-barcoded 5' primer, a second PCR ran about 7 to 12 cycles. TCRdb analysed the 5' RACE reads with MiXCR anew, one entry per CDR3 protein. The table has under 2,000,000 distinct CDR3 sequences, around 48% seen once. Germline V lookup: CDR1 SSHAT, CDR2 FNYEAQ (reference sequence). This CDR3 is built from 15 residues. The source of this sequence is a woman between 40 and 50 years old in good health. The sample comprised blood. The genes are TRBV7-7 and TRBJ2-5; tentative D call: TRBD2 (5 bases). CDR3 in amino acids: CASSLRSREQETQYF. The CDR3 coding sequence is TGTGCTAGCAGCTTAAGGAGCCGGGAACAAGAGACCCAGTACTTC.